The 21 T cell receptor beta chains listed next were all sequenced from one sample in a study of blood T cell repertoires in COVID-19. TCRdb keeps only in-frame clones here, not all; method: immunoSEQ multiplex PCR. This sample has 150,000 to 200,000 clones, with approximately 88% found just once. Sequencing was done on a sample of PBMCs or T cells enriched from blood (not recorded which). The receptors come from a woman under 30 who had recovered from COVID-19.

The chain uses TRBV24-1 and TRBJ1-2, with a possible D match to TRBD1 (6 bases). Germline V gives CDR1 KGHDR, CDR2 SFDVKD. V was pared by 6 bases and J by 5 bases, with 12 bases between. The CDR3 totals 13 residues. CDR3 sequence: CATSTSQGYGYTF. In DNA, the CDR3 is TGTGCCACCAGTACTTCACAGGGATATGGCTACACCTTC.

This chain links TRBV18 with TRBJ1-6; D not certain. The germline gives CDR1 KGHSH, CDR2 LQKENI. The CDR3 consists of 12 residues. V shed 3 bases and J shed 7 bases, with 4 bases lying between them. In nucleotides, the CDR3 is TGTGCCAGCTCACCCTCGAATTCACCCCTCCACTTT. Amino acid sequence: CASSPSNSPLHF.

The CDR3 DNA reads TGTGCCAGCAAGGGGCTGGTCGAGCAGTACTTC. As protein: CASKGLVEQYF. The V call is TRBV28, the J call TRBJ2-7, with TRBD1 as a possible D gene (5 bases). The CDR3 has 11 residues. Per the germline V gene, CDR1 is MDHEN and CDR2 is SYDVKM. V was trimmed by 7 bases and J by 6 bases, leaving 10 bases between them. Variable domain in full (rest from reference TRBV28 and TRBJ2-7): DVKVTQSSRYLVKRTGEKVFLECVQDMDHENMFWYRQDPGLGLRLIYFSYDVKMKEKGDIPEGYSVSREKKERFSLILESASTNQTSMYLCASKGLVEQYFGPGTRLTVT.

The sample holds a few counts of this clone. CDR3 sequence: CASSTNRGDLYGYTF. Here the CDR3 DNA reads TGTGCCAGCAGTACCAACAGGGGGGACCTCTATGGCTACACCTTC. The chain couples TRBV2 to TRBJ1-2, with TRBD1 matching over 8 bases. This CDR3 has 15 residues. V lost 5 bases and J lost 4; bases outside the gene matches: 9. Germline V gene data show CDR1 as SNHLY and CDR2 as FYNNEI.

The J gene is TRBJ1-1, the V gene TRBV12-3 or TRBV12-4; D is unclear. The CDR3 has 12 amino acids. With 7 bases removed from V and 1 base from J, the gap between germline ends came to 7 bases. The CDR3 is CASNLRNTEAFF. The CDR3 DNA reads as TGTGCCAGCAACCTTAGGAACACTGAAGCTTTCTTT.

This rearrangement joins TRBV10-3 to TRBJ1-3; D not certain. Trimming stripped 10 bases from V and 0 bases from J, with 7 bases between. The CDR3 length is 12 residues. Per the germline V gene, CDR1 is ENHRY and CDR2 is SYGVKD. The CDR3 protein is CASMASGNTIYF. CDR3 DNA: TGTGCCAGCATGGCCTCTGGAAACACCATATATTTT.

The V call is TRBV2, the J call TRBJ2-1; possibly TRBD2 for D (6 bases). The germline gives CDR1 SNHLY, CDR2 FYNNEI. V lost 3 bases to trimming and J lost 6 bases, with 12 bases between them. The CDR3 totals 14 residues. This chain's CDR3 is CASSDDREINEQFF. The CDR3 DNA is TGTGCCAGCAGTGATGATCGGGAGATCAATGAGCAGTTCTTC.

This chain connects TRBV9 to TRBJ2-3, with 8 nucleotides matching TRBD2. CDR3 size: 15 residues. V trimming: 3 bases; J trimming: 1 base; junction bases outside the gene matches: 4. Per the germline V gene, CDR1 is SGDLS and CDR2 is YYNGEE. DNA of the CDR3: TGTGCCAGCAGCGGGGGTAGCGGGGGCACAGATACGCAGTATTTT. Translated, it gives CASSGGSGGTDTQYF.

The chain links TRBV19 to TRBJ1-2, with a weak D call TRBD1 (6 bases). Trimming pared 7 bases from V and 0 bases from J, leaving 12 bases between. Germline-derived CDR1 and CDR2 are LNHDA and SQIVND (reference sequence). CDR3 length: 14 amino acids. Written as DNA, the CDR3 is TGTGCCAGTATTGGACAGACAGCTAACTATGGCTACACCTTC. Residues: CASIGQTANYGYTF.

The chain employs TRBV2 and TRBJ2-1; TRBD2 matches at 12 bases. With 10 bases clipped from V and 6 bases from J, the junction kept 7 bases outside the gene matches. The CDR3 loop spans 14 amino acids. Germline CDR1 SNHLY, CDR2 FYNNEI. The CDR3 loop is CATRLAGESNEQFF. The CDR3, as DNA: TGTGCCACCAGACTAGCGGGGGAGTCCAATGAGCAGTTCTTC.

The chain is built from TRBV5-6 and TRBJ2-5; the D gene is possibly TRBD1 (7 bases). The CDR3 length is 16 residues. Trimming took off 0 bases at V and 5 bases at J, with 17 bases between the two ends. The germline V gene encodes CDR1 SGHDT and CDR2 YYEEEE. The CDR3 loop is CASSLEEGAYGETQYF. CDR3 DNA: TGTGCCAGCAGCTTGGAGGAGGGGGCTTACGGGGAGACCCAGTACTTC.

A remark on this clone: At one end the junction does not follow the germline gene, possibly because of a read error. CDR3 sequence: CASSLSGQGGNSPLHF. The CDR3 coding sequence is TGTGCCAGCAGCTTATCCGGACAGGGAGGTAATTCACCCCTCCACTTT. The chain carries TRBV28 and TRBJ1-6, with 8 nucleotides matching TRBD1. The CDR3 loop spans 16 amino acids. From germline, CDR1 is MDHEN and CDR2 SYDVKM.

The J gene is TRBJ2-7, the V gene TRBV5-8; D might be TRBD2 (6 bases). With 3 bases removed from V and 2 bases from J, the gap between germline ends came to 15 bases. CDR1 SGHTS and CDR2 YDEGEE come from the germline V gene. There are 15 residues in the CDR3. This CDR3 is CASSWGSGPAYEQYF. The CDR3 region has the DNA TGTGCCAGCAGCTGGGGTAGCGGTCCAGCCTACGAGCAGTACTTC.

In nucleotides, the CDR3 is TGTGCCAGCAGCCCTACTAGCGGGGGGGCTGTAGATACGCAGTATTTT. Protein product: CASSPTSGGAVDTQYF. The chain carries TRBV11-3 and TRBJ2-3, with TRBD2 identical over 13 bases. The CDR3 runs to 16 residues. Trimming cost V 5 bases and J 5 bases; bases outside gene matches: 7. The V gene's germline CDR1 is SGHNT and CDR2 YENEEA.

The V gene is TRBV2, the J gene TRBJ2-1, with 9 bases matching TRBD2. V was pared by 8 bases and J by 2 bases, with 4 bases of the junction left unmatched. CDR3 length equals 14 residues. Germline V gene data show CDR1 as SNHLY and CDR2 as FYNNEI. CDR3 in amino acids: CASHLAGTYNEQFF. CDR3 bases: TGTGCCAGCCATCTAGCGGGAACCTACAATGAGCAGTTCTTC.

This CDR3 is CASSRSYYEQYF. CDR3 DNA: TGTGCCAGCAGCCGCAGTTACTACGAGCAGTACTTC. The chain uses TRBV2 and TRBJ2-7; the D is unclear. This CDR3 spans 12 amino acids. Trimming took off 6 bases at V and 3 bases at J, with 9 bases between the two ends. Germline V gene sequence: CDR1 SNHLY, CDR2 FYNNEI.

This chain connects TRBV10-2 to TRBJ1-3; 8 bases line up with TRBD1. Germline V gene sequence: CDR1 WSHSY, CDR2 SAAADI. CDR3 size: 15 residues. Losses at the gene ends were 5 bases for V and 4 bases for J; bases not matched to a gene: 7. The chain's CDR3 is CASSRDRSLGNTIYF. CDR3 nucleotide sequence: TGCGCCAGCAGTCGGGACAGGTCTTTAGGAAACACCATATATTTT.

This clone was detected only once. The V call is TRBV6-2 or TRBV6-3, the J call TRBJ2-7, with D uncertain. The CDR3 length is 16 residues. CDR1 is MNHEY and CDR2 is SVGEGT in the germline V gene. V was trimmed by 0 bases and J by 0 bases, leaving 12 bases between them. The chain's CDR3 is CASSYSVRVSSYEQYF. CDR3 bases: TGTGCCAGCAGTTACTCTGTCCGGGTATCCTCCTACGAGCAGTACTTC.

This chain connects TRBV6-1 to TRBJ1-2; weak D call: TRBD1 (5 bases). This CDR3 comprises 14 residues. CDR1 MNHNS and CDR2 SASEGT come from the germline V gene. V lost 3 bases and J 6 bases, leaving 14 bases between the germline ends. In DNA, the CDR3 is TGTGCCAGCAGTGATCGGGGAGGGGAGGATGGCTACACCTTC. Translating gives CASSDRGGEDGYTF.

This chain uses TRBV3-1 (or the pseudogene TRBV3-2) with TRBJ2-5; D is undetermined. V lost 0 bases to trimming and J lost 4 bases, with 12 bases between them. The germline gives CDR1 LGHDT, CDR2 YNNKEL (reference sequence). The CDR3 runs to 15 residues. The CDR3 is CASSQDYKRRETQYF. The CDR3 nucleotides are TGTGCCAGCAGCCAAGATTACAAGAGGAGAGAGACCCAGTACTTC.

The J gene is TRBJ2-3, the V gene TRBV19, with 12 bases matching TRBD2. V dropped 3 bases and J dropped 4; count of bases not matched to a gene: 5. The V gene's germline CDR1 is LNHDA and CDR2 SQIVND (reference sequence). The CDR3 consists of 16 residues. CDR3 DNA: TGTGCCAGTAGTATTCCTAGCGGGAGGGCCCCAGATACGCAGTATTTT. Protein: CASSIPSGRAPDTQYF.